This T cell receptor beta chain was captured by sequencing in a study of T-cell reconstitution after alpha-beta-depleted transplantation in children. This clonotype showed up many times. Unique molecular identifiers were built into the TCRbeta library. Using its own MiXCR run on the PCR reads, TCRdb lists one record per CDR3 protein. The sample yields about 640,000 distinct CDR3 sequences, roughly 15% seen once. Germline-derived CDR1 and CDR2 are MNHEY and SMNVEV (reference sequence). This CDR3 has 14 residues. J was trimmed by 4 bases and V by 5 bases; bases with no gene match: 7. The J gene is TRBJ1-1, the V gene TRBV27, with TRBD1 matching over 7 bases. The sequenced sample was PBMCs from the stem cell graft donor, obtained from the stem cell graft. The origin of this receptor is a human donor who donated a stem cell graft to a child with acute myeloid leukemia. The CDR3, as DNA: TGTGCCAGCAGTAAAGGGGGCGTTGGCACTGAAGCTTTCTTT. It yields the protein CASSKGGVGTEAFF.